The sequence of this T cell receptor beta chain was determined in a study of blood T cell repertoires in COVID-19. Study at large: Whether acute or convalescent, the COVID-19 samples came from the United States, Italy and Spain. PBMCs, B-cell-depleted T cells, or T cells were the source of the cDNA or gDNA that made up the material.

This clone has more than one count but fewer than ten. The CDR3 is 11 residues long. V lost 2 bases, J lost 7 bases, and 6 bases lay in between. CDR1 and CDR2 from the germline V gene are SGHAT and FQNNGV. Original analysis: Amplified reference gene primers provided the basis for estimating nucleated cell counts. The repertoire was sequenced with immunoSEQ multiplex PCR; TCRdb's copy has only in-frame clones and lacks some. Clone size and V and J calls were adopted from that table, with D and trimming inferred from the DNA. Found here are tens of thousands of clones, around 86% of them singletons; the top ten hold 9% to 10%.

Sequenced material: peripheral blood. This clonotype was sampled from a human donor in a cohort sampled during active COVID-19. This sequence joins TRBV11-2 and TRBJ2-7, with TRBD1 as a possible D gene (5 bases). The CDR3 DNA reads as TGTGCCAGCAGCTTACCAGGGGAGCAGTACTTC. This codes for CASSLPGEQYF. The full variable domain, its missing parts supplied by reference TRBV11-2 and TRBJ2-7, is EAGVAQSPRYKIIEKRQSVAFWCNPISGHATLYWYQQILGQGPKLLIQFQNNGVVDDSQLPKDRFSAERLKGVDSTLKIQPAKLEDSAVYLCASSLPGEQYFGPGTRLTVT.